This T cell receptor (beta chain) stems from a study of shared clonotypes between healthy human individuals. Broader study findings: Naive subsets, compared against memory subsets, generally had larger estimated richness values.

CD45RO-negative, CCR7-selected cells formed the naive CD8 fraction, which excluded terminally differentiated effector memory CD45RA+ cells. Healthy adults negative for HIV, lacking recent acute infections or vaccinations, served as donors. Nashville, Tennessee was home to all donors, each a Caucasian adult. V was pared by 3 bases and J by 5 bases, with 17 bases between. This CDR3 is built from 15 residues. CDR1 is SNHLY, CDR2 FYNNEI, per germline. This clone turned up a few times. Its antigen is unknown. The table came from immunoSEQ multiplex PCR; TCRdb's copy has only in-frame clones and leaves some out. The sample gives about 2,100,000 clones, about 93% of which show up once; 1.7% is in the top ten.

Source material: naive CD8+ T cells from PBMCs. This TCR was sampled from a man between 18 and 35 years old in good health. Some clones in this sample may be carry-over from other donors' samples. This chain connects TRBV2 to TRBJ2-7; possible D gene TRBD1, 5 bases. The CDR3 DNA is TGTGCCAGCAGTGATTTAGGGCCGGACATGCACGAGCAGTACTTC. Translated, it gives CASSDLGPDMHEQYF.